The 31 T cell receptor beta chains given below trace back to one sample, sequenced in a study of blood T cell repertoires in COVID-19. This table comes from immunoSEQ multiplex PCR, and its TCRdb copy is limited to in-frame clones, with some not included. The sample comprises under 250,000 clones, just under 85% of which are singletons, and 5.5% to 8% rests with the top ten. Input material: peripheral blood. These receptor sequences come from a woman aged 55-69 years with active or convalescent COVID-19.

This clone was seen a handful of times. The gene calls are TRBV4-1 and TRBJ1-2, with D unresolved. V lost 0 bases and J lost 7, with 12 bases in between. The CDR3 has 14 residues. Germline V CDR1 and CDR2: MGHRA, YSYEKL. CDR3 loop: CASSQDPSASGYTF. As DNA, the CDR3 is TGCGCCAGCAGCCAAGATCCAAGCGCCTCTGGCTACACCTTC.

J is TRBJ2-2 and V is TRBV29-1; possible D gene TRBD2, 6 bases. This CDR3 spans 12 amino acids. V lost 3 bases and J 7 bases, leaving 9 bases between the germline ends. Germline-derived CDR1 and CDR2 are SQVTM and ANQGSEA. For the CDR3, the DNA is TGCAGCGTTGATAGCGGCGGCGGGGAGCTGTTTTTT. As protein: CSVDSGGGELFF.

The genes are TRBV5-6 and TRBJ2-7; the match to TRBD1 covers 8 bases. The CDR3 totals 15 residues. The V gene end was trimmed by 5 bases and the J gene end by 3 bases; junction bases not matched to a gene: 10. Germline CDR1 SGHDT, CDR2 YYEEEE. CDR3 bases: TGTGCCAGCAGATCCGGCCGGACAGGGTACTACGAGCAGTACTTC. It specifies CASRSGRTGYYEQYF.

J is TRBJ2-1 and V is TRBV2, with TRBD2 matching over 9 bases. The V gene's germline CDR1 is SNHLY and CDR2 FYNNEI. The CDR3 length is 17 residues. V lost 4 bases, J lost 2 bases, and 9 bases stayed unmatched. CDR3 in amino acids: CASSGHLAGETYNEQFF. The CDR3, as DNA: TGTGCCAGCAGTGGCCATTTAGCGGGAGAGACCTACAATGAGCAGTTCTTC. Full variable domain (missing parts from reference TRBV2 and TRBJ2-1): EPEVTQTPSHQVTQMGQEVILRCVPISNHLYFYWYRQILGQKVEFLVSFYNNEISEKSEIFDDQFSVERPDGSNFTLKIRSTKLEDSAMYFCASSGHLAGETYNEQFFGPGTRLTVL.

CDR3 nucleotides: TGTGCCAGTAGCAGTGGGACTAGCGGGAGTCGGGATGAGCAGTTCTTC. As protein: CASSSGTSGSRDEQFF. This chain connects TRBV19 to TRBJ2-1, with TRBD2 matching over 14 bases. CDR3 size: 16 residues. V was clipped by 6 bases and J by 8 bases; unmatched bases: 9. The germline CDR1 and CDR2 sequences are LNHDA and SQIVND (reference sequence).

Only one count was recorded for this clone. J is TRBJ2-3 and V is TRBV5-6, with D maybe TRBD1 (6 bases). Germline V lookup: CDR1 SGHDT, CDR2 YYEEEE. The CDR3 spans 16 residues. V was clipped by 2 bases and J by 4 bases, with 17 bases between them. The CDR3 protein is CASSFQTGLGADTQYF. The DNA for the CDR3 is TGTGCCAGCAGCTTCCAGACAGGTTTAGGGGCAGATACGCAGTATTTT.

The chain links TRBV19 to TRBJ2-5, with TRBD1 as a possible D gene (6 bases). Germline lookup yields CDR1 LNHDA and CDR2 SQIVND (reference sequence). CDR3 length equals 15 residues. The V gene lost 4 bases and the J gene lost 5 bases, with 17 bases spanning the gap. CDR3 coding DNA: TGTGCCAGTAGTAGGGTCTGGGGGCCACAGGAGACCCAGTACTTC. Protein sequence: CASSRVWGPQETQYF.

The V gene is TRBV6-2 or TRBV6-3, the J gene TRBJ1-1; tentative D call: TRBD1 (6 bases). The CDR3 has 15 residues. V was trimmed by 5 bases and J by 5 bases, leaving 18 bases between them. In germline, CDR1 is MNHEY, CDR2 SVGEGT. As DNA, the CDR3 is TGTGCCAGCAGTACCGTAGGGGGGGCAAGAACTGAAGCTTTCTTT. As protein: CASSTVGGARTEAFF.

The J gene is TRBJ1-1, the V gene TRBV9; the D is unclear. With 2 bases removed from V and 8 bases from J, the gap between germline ends came to 16 bases. The germline gives CDR1 SGDLS, CDR2 YYNGEE. CDR3 size: 14 residues. CDR3 residues: CASSVTSTNLEAFF. The CDR3 bases are TGTGCCAGCAGCGTGACGTCGACTAATTTGGAAGCTTTCTTT.

This chain uses TRBV2 with TRBJ2-3, with no clear D. CDR1 is SNHLY, CDR2 FYNNEI, per germline. The length of the CDR3 is 13 residues. V gave up 5 bases and J gave up 8 bases, with 14 bases separating them. The CDR3 loop reads CASSPVQIGTQYF. CDR3 bases: TGTGCCAGCAGTCCTGTACAGATTGGTACGCAGTATTTT.

The chain employs TRBV2 and TRBJ2-2, with 13 bases lining up with TRBD2. Germline V gene sequence: CDR1 SNHLY, CDR2 FYNNEI. J gave up 1 base and V 4 bases, and 3 bases lay outside the gene matches. The CDR3 totals 17 residues. The CDR3 DNA reads TGTGCCAGCAGTGGGACTAGCGGGAGTAGGAACACCGGGGAGCTGTTTTTT. Protein product: CASSGTSGSRNTGELFF. Based on the CDR3 plus reference TRBV2 and TRBJ2-2, the full variable domain is EPEVTQTPSHQVTQMGQEVILRCVPISNHLYFYWYRQILGQKVEFLVSFYNNEISEKSEIFDDQFSVERPDGSNFTLKIRSTKLEDSAMYFCASSGTSGSRNTGELFFGEGSRLTVL.

V and J are TRBV7-3 and TRBJ2-5; 7 positions match TRBD2. The CDR3 runs to 14 residues. In germline, CDR1 is SGHTA, CDR2 FQGTGA. V was pared by 5 bases and J by 3 bases, with 6 bases of the junction left unmatched. The CDR3 DNA is TGTGCCAGCAGCCCTCTTGGGGGGGAAGAGACCCAGTACTTC. Protein sequence: CASSPLGGEETQYF. Complete variable domain (other parts from reference TRBV7-3 and TRBJ2-5): GAGVSQTPSNKVTEKGKYVELRCDPISGHTALYWYRQSLGQGPEFLIYFQGTGAADDSGLPNDRFFAVRPEGSVSTLKIQRTERGDSAVYLCASSPLGGEETQYFGPGTRLLVL.

In its sample, this clone was seen a few times. The chain uses TRBV27 and TRBJ1-6; TRBD1 matches at 9 bases. Per germline, CDR1 MNHEY and CDR2 SMNVEV (reference sequence). V was clipped by 7 bases and J by 11 bases; unmatched bases: 9. The CDR3 is made up of 14 amino acids. CDR3 protein: CASTKDRGGTPLHF. The CDR3 nucleotides read TGTGCCAGCACTAAGGACAGGGGAGGGACACCCCTCCACTTT.

The table lists this clone with a count of one. The chain joins TRBV3-1 (or the pseudogene TRBV3-2) to TRBJ2-2; possible D gene TRBD1, 6 bases. Germline assignment: CDR1 LGHDT and CDR2 YNNKEL (reference sequence). V lost 2 bases to trimming and J lost 2 bases, with 9 bases between them. The CDR3 covers 15 residues. The CDR3 reads CASSQRTVNTGELFF. The CDR3 nucleotides are TGTGCCAGCAGCCAACGGACAGTAAACACCGGGGAGCTGTTTTTT.

The chain has TRBV25-1 and TRBJ2-5; TRBD2 matches 10 bases. From germline, CDR1 is MGHDK and CDR2 SYGVNS. The V gene end was trimmed by 6 bases and the J gene end by 5 bases; junction bases not matched to a gene: 6. The CDR3 length is 14 residues. The CDR3 region has the DNA TGTGCCAGCAGAGCGGGAGGGCCCAGGGAGACCCAGTACTTC. It encodes CASRAGGPRETQYF.

The J gene is TRBJ1-5, the V gene TRBV28; perhaps TRBD1 as D (5 bases). V was shortened by 3 bases and J by 9 bases, with 9 bases between the two germline ends. The CDR3 covers 12 residues. Germline V gene sequence: CDR1 MDHEN, CDR2 SYDVKM. The CDR3 loop is CASSLLRAPQHF. CDR3 nucleotide sequence: TGTGCCAGCAGTTTGCTCAGGGCGCCCCAGCATTTT.

The rearrangement joins TRBV14 to TRBJ2-5; unclear D gene. CDR1 and CDR2 (germline): SGHDN, FVKESK. CDR3 length: 14 amino acids. V was pared by 0 bases and J by 0 bases, with 5 bases between. CDR3 protein: CASSQDRYQETQYF. The CDR3 coding sequence is TGTGCCAGCAGCCAAGATCGGTACCAAGAGACCCAGTACTTC.

The V call is TRBV7-8, the J call TRBJ2-1; 7 positions match TRBD2. V shed 5 bases and J 6 bases; nucleotides not matched to a gene: 7. Germline V lookup: CDR1 SGHVS, CDR2 FQNEAQ. There are 14 residues in the CDR3. CDR3 loop: CASSLGLEGNEQFF. CDR3 nucleotides: TGTGCCAGCAGCCTAGGACTAGAGGGCAATGAGCAGTTCTTC.

The J gene is TRBJ2-3, the V gene TRBV2, with 7 bases fitting TRBD2. Germline V gene sequence: CDR1 SNHLY, CDR2 FYNNEI. With 5 bases clipped from V and 4 bases from J, the junction kept 12 bases outside the gene matches. The CDR3 has 16 amino acids. DNA for the CDR3: TGTGCCAGCAGTCGACTAGCTGCTTACCTCGCAGATACGCAGTATTTT. This codes for CASSRLAAYLADTQYF.

This clone appeared once. The chain recombines TRBV10-3 with TRBJ1-1; 7 nucleotides match TRBD1. Germline V gives CDR1 ENHRY, CDR2 SYGVKD. The CDR3 has 12 amino acids. V was clipped by 8 bases and J by 3 bases; unmatched bases: 3. CDR3 region: CAIRTGDTEAFF. CDR3 nucleotide sequence: TGTGCCATCCGAACAGGGGACACTGAAGCTTTCTTT.

DNA of the CDR3: TGCGCCAGCAGCTCCCTGACAGGGATGGAGTCTGGGGCCAACGTCCTGACTTTC. Protein: CASSSLTGMESGANVLTF. The V and J genes are TRBV5-1 and TRBJ2-6; 7 nucleotides agree with TRBD1. CDR3 size: 18 residues. Germline CDR1 and CDR2: SGHRS and YFSETQ. V lost 3 bases and J lost 1; bases outside the gene matches: 10.

The CDR3 sequence is CASSLAGNHSPLHF. The CDR3 DNA reads as TGTGCCAGCAGCTTGGCCGGGAATCATTCACCCCTCCACTTT. The chain is built from TRBV5-5 and TRBJ1-6; no reliable D call. From germline, CDR1 is SGHKS and CDR2 YYEKEE (reference sequence). This CDR3 has 14 residues. Trimming cost V 0 bases and J 8 bases, with 9 bases left between them.

The J gene is TRBJ1-5, the V gene TRBV30, with 7 bases matching TRBD1. V lost 1 base to trimming and J lost 6 bases; unmatched junction nucleotides: 3. Germline CDR1 is GTSNPN and CDR2 is SVGIG (reference sequence). The CDR3 length is 13 residues. The DNA for the CDR3 is TGTGCCTGGAGTGGACAGGGAGGTCAGCCCCAGCATTTT. Translated, it gives CAWSGQGGQPQHF.

The chain combines TRBV3-1 (or the pseudogene TRBV3-2) with TRBJ2-1; 9 nucleotides line up with TRBD1. The ends lost 1 base at V and 7 bases at J; junction bases unmatched: 14. The CDR3 has 18 residues. Germline CDR1 LGHDT, CDR2 YNNKEL (reference sequence). The CDR3 spells CASSQAPWGQGLSNEQFF. The CDR3 DNA is TGTGCCAGCAGCCAAGCCCCCTGGGGACAGGGACTTAGTAATGAGCAGTTCTTC.

Only one count was recorded for this clone. The chain employs TRBV2 and TRBJ2-2; TRBD1 agrees at 8 bases. The J segment lost 6 bases and the V segment lost 7 bases, leaving 4 bases of the junction unmatched. Germline CDR1 SNHLY, CDR2 FYNNEI. This CDR3 comprises 13 residues. Here the CDR3 reads CASTGQGPGELFF. CDR3 coding DNA: TGTGCCAGCACCGGACAGGGCCCCGGGGAGCTGTTTTTT.

This clone was detected ten times or more. This rearrangement joins TRBV11-3 to TRBJ2-7, with 10 bases aligning to TRBD2. The CDR3 is 14 amino acids. CDR1 SGHNT and CDR2 YENEEA come from the germline V gene. The V gene end was trimmed by 5 bases and the J gene end by 7 bases; junction bases not matched to a gene: 8. The CDR3 reads CASSRLAGNSEQYF. CDR3 in DNA: TGTGCCAGCAGCCGACTAGCGGGTAATTCGGAGCAGTACTTC.

The count of this clone is one. The CDR3 DNA reads TGTGCCAGCAGCTTCGGTCCGAACACTGAAGCTTTCTTT. It specifies CASSFGPNTEAFF. This chain uses TRBV7-2 with TRBJ1-1; D is unclear. V lost 3 bases to trimming and J lost 1 base, with 6 bases between them. The CDR3 has 13 residues. The germline V gene has CDR1 SGHTA and CDR2 FQGNSA.

The V call is TRBV3-1 (or the pseudogene TRBV3-2), the J call TRBJ2-3; 9 positions match TRBD2. Germline V gene data show CDR1 as LGHDT and CDR2 as YNNKEL (reference sequence). Germline trimming cut 2 bases from V and 7 bases from J; bases unmatched to any gene: 10. The CDR3 runs 16 residues. The CDR3 DNA reads as TGTGCCAGCAGCCAAATCGCGGGGGGGCGAAACAATACGCAGTATTTT. Translated: CASSQIAGGRNNTQYF.

CDR3 loop: CASSISGTSGRGETQYF. CDR3 DNA: TGCGCCAGCAGCATCTCCGGGACTAGCGGGAGAGGAGAGACCCAGTACTTC. V usage is TRBV5-1 and J usage is TRBJ2-5, with 14 bases matching TRBD2. CDR3 size: 17 residues. After removal of 4 bases from V and 4 bases from J, the junction contained 9 bases not matched to a gene. Germline lookup yields CDR1 SGHRS and CDR2 YFSETQ.

The chain combines TRBV5-1 with TRBJ2-1; 8 bases are a match to TRBD2. This CDR3 is 16 amino acids long. The V gene end was trimmed by 0 bases and the J gene end by 8 bases; junction bases not matched to a gene: 10. CDR1 and CDR2 from the germline V gene are SGHRS and YFSETQ. The CDR3 here is CASSLDGGGLWDEQFF. The DNA of the CDR3 is TGCGCCAGCAGCTTGGATGGCGGGGGGCTATGGGATGAGCAGTTCTTC.

The chain recombines TRBV19 with TRBJ1-2; D is possibly TRBD1 (6 bases). Germline-derived CDR1 and CDR2 are LNHDA and SQIVND (reference sequence). The CDR3 spans 17 residues. V lost 2 bases to trimming and J lost 6 bases, with 22 bases between them. The DNA of the CDR3 is TGTGCCAGTAGTATAAGTCGCACAGGGCACCCGTCTCATGGCTACACCTTC. Its translation: CASSISRTGHPSHGYTF.